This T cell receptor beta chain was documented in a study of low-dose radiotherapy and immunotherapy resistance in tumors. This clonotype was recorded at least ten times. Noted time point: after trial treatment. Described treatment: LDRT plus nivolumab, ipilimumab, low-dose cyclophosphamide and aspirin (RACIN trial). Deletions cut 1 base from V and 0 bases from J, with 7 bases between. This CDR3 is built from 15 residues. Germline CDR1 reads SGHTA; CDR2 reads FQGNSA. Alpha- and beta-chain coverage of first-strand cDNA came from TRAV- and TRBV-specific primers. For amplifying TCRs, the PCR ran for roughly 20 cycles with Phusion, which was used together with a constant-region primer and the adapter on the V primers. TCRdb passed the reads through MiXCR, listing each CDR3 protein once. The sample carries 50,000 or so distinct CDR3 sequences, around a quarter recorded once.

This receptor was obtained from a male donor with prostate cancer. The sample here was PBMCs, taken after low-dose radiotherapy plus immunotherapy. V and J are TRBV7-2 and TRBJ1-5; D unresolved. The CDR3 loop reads CASSLEGISNQPQHF. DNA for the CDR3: TGTGCCAGCAGCTTAGAAGGGATTAGCAATCAGCCCCAGCATTTT.